These T cell receptor beta chains were read from a single sample in a study of T cell responses to AZD1222 COVID-19 vaccine. Here immunoSEQ multiplex PCR was the method, and the copy in TCRdb shows in-frame clones only, minus some. The sample records 150,000 to 200,000 clones, more than 70% being singletons. The specimen comprised peripheral blood, sampled 28 days after the second AZD1222 dose. Receptor source: an adult who received the AZD1222 COVID-19 vaccine. The CDR3 runs from the conserved cysteine through the conserved F or W. The D gene is left open where the match is weak. Size values are once, few and many counts, or a class for expanded clones, and some rows have none.

13	NA	NA	TRBV15	TRBJ2-1	TGTGCCACCAGTCCCGGGAGCTACAATGAGCAGTTCTTC	CATSPGSYNEQFF
18	NA	NA	TRBV7-8	TRBJ1-4	TGTGCCAGCAGCTTTAGTGTCCCCAGGGTATCGACTAATGAAAAACTGTTTTTT	CASSFSVPRVSTNEKLFF
14	NA	TRBD2	TRBV28	TRBJ2-1	TGTGCCAGCACGAGCGGGAGCTCCTACAATGAGCAGTTCTTC	CASTSGSSYNEQFF
13	NA	NA	TRBV6-5	TRBJ2-5	TGTGCCAGCAGTCCCTGGGGTCAAGAGACCCAGTACTTC	CASSPWGQETQYF
17	NA	TRBD1	TRBV7-2	TRBJ2-3	TGTGCCAGCAGCTTCCGGGACAGGGGTTGGGGCACAGATACGCAGTATTTT	CASSFRDRGWGTDTQYF
13	few	NA	TRBV18	TRBJ1-1	TGTGCCAGCTCACGTTCCCAGGGTAATGAAGCTTTCTTT	CASSRSQGNEAFF
14	NA	TRBD1	TRBV5-5	TRBJ2-5	TGTGCCAGCAGCTTGGGGACAGGGGGGGAGACCCAGTACTTC	CASSLGTGGETQYF
17	NA	NA	TRBV4-3	TRBJ2-1	TGCGCCAGCAGCCAAGAGGCCACGGATAGTATATACAATGAGCAGTTCTTC	CASSQEATDSIYNEQFF
17	NA	TRBD1	TRBV18	TRBJ2-2	TGTGCCAGCTCACCACCTTGGGGACAGGGCGCGGTCGGGGAGCTGTTTTTT	CASSPPWGQGAVGELFF
13	NA	TRBD1	TRBV28	TRBJ1-4	TGTGCCAGCAGCGGGACAGTTAATGAAAAACTGTTTTTT	CASSGTVNEKLFF
15	NA	NA	TRBV28	TRBJ1-2	TGTGCCAGCAGTCCAGGCGCAGGATCATCCTATGGCTACACCTTC	CASSPGAGSSYGYTF
11	NA	NA	TRBV20-1	TRBJ2-1	TGCAGTGCTACTCGAGTCAATGAGCAGTTCTTC	CSATRVNEQFF
15	NA	TRBD2	TRBV9	TRBJ2-7	TGTGCCAGCAGCGTAGTCGCGGGAGGGCCCAACGAGCAGTACTTC	CASSVVAGGPNEQYF
16	once	TRBD2	TRBV5-1	TRBJ2-7	TGCGCCAGCAGCTCGAGGGTTGCGGGAGGGCCGTACGAGCAGTACTTC	CASSSRVAGGPYEQYF
17	once	TRBD2	TRBV18	TRBJ2-7	TGTGCCAGCTCACCCCGGACTAGCGGGACGGCTAGCTACGAGCAGTACTTC	CASSPRTSGTASYEQYF
16	NA	NA	TRBV27	TRBJ2-3	TGTGCCAGCAGTTTGAGGTCGGGGGCTAGCACAGATACGCAGTATTTT	CASSLRSGASTDTQYF
15	once	TRBD1	TRBV2	TRBJ1-5	TGTGCCAGCAGTGGAGGGACAGATAGAGATCAGCCCCAGCATTTT	CASSGGTDRDQPQHF
14	NA	NA	TRBV5-1	TRBJ2-2	TGCGCCAGCAGCCCGCAGGTCCGCACCGGGGAGCTGTTTTTT	CASSPQVRTGELFF
14	NA	NA	TRBV28	TRBJ1-5	TGTGCCAGCAGGCCGGGGGGTTTTAATCAGCCCCAGCATTTT	CASRPGGFNQPQHF
14	NA	NA	TRBV5-1	TRBJ1-1	TGCGCCAGCAGCCTGGGGGATTCGTCCTCTGAAGCTTTCTTT	CASSLGDSSSEAFF
14	NA	NA	TRBV19	TRBJ1-1	TGTGCCAGTAGTCGCCCGGGTACGGACACTGAAGCTTTCTTT	CASSRPGTDTEAFF
13	once	NA	TRBV20-1	TRBJ1-2	TGCAGTGCTAGTCTAGGGGTGTTGGATGGCTACACCTTC	CSASLGVLDGYTF
12	NA	NA	TRBV28	TRBJ2-3	TGTGCCAGCAGTTTAATTACAGATACGCAGTATTTT	CASSLITDTQYF
16	NA	TRBD1	TRBV18	TRBJ2-3	TGTGCCAGCTCACCACCGAACAGGGGACGCACAGATACGCAGTATTTT	CASSPPNRGRTDTQYF
17	NA	NA	TRBV19	TRBJ1-1	TGTGCCAGTAGTGCCGGGGGGAAAGATCTCATGAACACTGAAGCTTTCTTT	CASSAGGKDLMNTEAFF
15	NA	NA	TRBV5-4	TRBJ1-2	TGTGCCAGCAGCCGACAAACAGGGCGAGATACGGGCTACACCTTC	CASSRQTGRDTGYTF
13	NA	NA	TRBV5-5	TRBJ1-5	TGTGCCAGCAGCTCCTCAAGCAATCAGCCCCAGCATTTT	CASSSSSNQPQHF
15	NA	TRBD2	TRBV3-1/TRBV3-2	TRBJ2-5	TGTGCCAGCAGCTTCGCGGGAGGAGGACGGGAGACCCAGTACTTC	CASSFAGGGRETQYF
15	NA	NA	TRBV19	TRBJ2-7	TGTGCCAGTAGTATAGAGAGCGGGCCCTCCTACGAGCAGTACTTC	CASSIESGPSYEQYF
15	NA	NA	TRBV7-2	TRBJ1-5	TGTGCCAGCAGCCCCGGGACTCCGATGAATCAGCCCCAGCATTTT	CASSPGTPMNQPQHF
14	NA	TRBD1	TRBV4-3	TRBJ2-7	TGCGCCAGCAGCCCGGCCAGGGGGCCCTACGAGCAGTACTTC	CASSPARGPYEQYF
15	NA	NA	TRBV7-2	TRBJ1-1	TGTGCCAGCAGCCTCGTCCAGGGTATGAACACTGAAGCTTTCTTT	CASSLVQGMNTEAFF
12	NA	NA	TRBV7-9	TRBJ2-1	TGTGCCAGCAGCTTCTCCTACAATGAGCAGTTCTTC	CASSFSYNEQFF
16	NA	TRBD1	TRBV6-5	TRBJ1-3	TGTGCCAGCAGTTACCGCCCCGGACAGGGACGAGACACCATATATTTT	CASSYRPGQGRDTIYF
12	NA	NA	TRBV25-1	TRBJ1-4	TGTGCCAGCAGTGACTGGAATGAAAAACTGTTTTTT	CASSDWNEKLFF
13	NA	NA	TRBV6-5	TRBJ1-2	TGTGCCAGCAGTTACTCGGGGGCTAAGGGCTACACCTTC	CASSYSGAKGYTF
14	NA	NA	TRBV7-2	TRBJ1-1	TGTGCCAGCAGCTTAGTAGGGGTGAACACTGAAGCTTTCTTT	CASSLVGVNTEAFF
17	NA	TRBD2	TRBV5-1	TRBJ2-3	TGCGCCAGCAGCTGGCTCGGGGCGGGAGGCCGCACAGATACGCAGTATTTT	CASSWLGAGGRTDTQYF
15	NA	NA	TRBV7-9	TRBJ1-4	TGTGCCAGCAGCCGCGACAGCGCAGCTAATGAAAAACTGTTTTTT	CASSRDSAANEKLFF
18	NA	TRBD2	TRBV4-3	TRBJ2-2	TGCGCCAGCAGCCAAGAGGCGCCTAGCGGAGCGAACACCGGGGAGCTGTTTTTT	CASSQEAPSGANTGELFF
13	NA	NA	TRBV27	TRBJ2-7	TGTGCCAGCAGTTTTTACCCCTATCTCGAGCAGTACTTC	CASSFYPYLEQYF
17	NA	NA	TRBV21-1	TRBJ1-5	TGTGCCAGCAGCAAAGAGGGTGGCCAATATAGCAATCAGCCCCAGCATTTT	CASSKEGGQYSNQPQHF
17	NA	NA	TRBV7-6	TRBJ1-4	TGTGCCAGCAGCCCGTCGGGGGAAAGGGTAACTAATGAAAAACTGTTTTTT	CASSPSGERVTNEKLFF
16	NA	NA	TRBV7-9	TRBJ1-2	TGTGCCAGCAGCCCCCCCCTACGTACAGCTAACTATGGCTACACCTTC	CASSPPLRTANYGYTF
15	NA	TRBD2	TRBV5-1	TRBJ2-7	TGCGCCAGCAGCTTGGTCTTAGCGGGAACCTACGAGCAGTACTTC	CASSLVLAGTYEQYF
14	NA	NA	TRBV7-9	TRBJ1-2	TGTGCCAGCAGCTTAGGAGAGGGTGGCTATGGCTACACCTTC	CASSLGEGGYGYTF
14	NA	NA	TRBV7-2	TRBJ2-7	TGTGCCAGCAGCCTCTCAGGGAGCTCCTACGAGCAGTACTTC	CASSLSGSSYEQYF
11	NA	NA	TRBV30	TRBJ1-1	TGTGCCTGGAGTGTAAGGGTTGGAGCTTTCTTT	CAWSVRVGAFF
13	NA	TRBD1	TRBV2	TRBJ2-7	TGTGCCAGCAGTGGTACAGGGGGCTCCGAGCAGTACTTC	CASSGTGGSEQYF
15	NA	NA	TRBV7-2	TRBJ1-6	TGTGCCAGCAGCTGGTTCCAGGGCAACAATTCACCCCTCCACTTT	CASSWFQGNNSPLHF
13	NA	NA	TRBV10-3	TRBJ2-1	TGTGCCATCAGTACGGACCAGGGCGATGAGCAGTTCTTC	CAISTDQGDEQFF
16	NA	TRBD1	TRBV19	TRBJ2-2	TGTGCCAGTAGTAGGGAACAGGGGGCGGTCACCGGGGAGCTGTTTTTT	CASSREQGAVTGELFF
11	NA	NA	TRBV20-1	TRBJ2-5	TGCAGTGCTAAAGACCCCCCCACCCAGTACTTC	CSAKDPPTQYF